This T cell receptor (beta chain) comes out of a study of blood T cell repertoires in COVID-19. Study-wide background: COVID-19 samples, acute and convalescent, were from the United States, Italy and Spain. The analysed material was cDNA or gDNA that came from T cells, B-cell-depleted T cells, or PBMCs.

The germline V gene encodes CDR1 WNHNN and CDR2 SYGVQD (reference sequence). Trimming at V came to 0 bases and at J to 5 bases, leaving 13 bases not matched to a gene. The CDR3 is 17 amino acids. This clone showed up just a few times. As originally analysed: How many nucleated cells were present was estimated from reference gene primer amplification. TCRdb keeps only in-frame clones here, not all; method: immunoSEQ multiplex PCR. That table supplies the V and J calls and clone size; D and trimming were determined from the DNA. This table holds about 52,000 clones, 86% found once. The sequence was obtained from a woman older than 75 with acute or convalescent COVID-19. The specimen sequenced was peripheral blood. V is TRBV10-1 and J is TRBJ2-7, with TRBD1 matching 7 bases. CDR3 protein: CASSESHQGQSVHEQYV. In nucleotides, the CDR3 is TGCGCCAGCAGTGAGTCGCATCAGGGACAGAGCGTCCACGAGCAGTACGTC.